This T cell receptor beta chain was observed in a study of blood T cells in healthy people across ages. Turning to this clonotype: Its antigen is as yet unknown.

General study findings and limits: Leaving the PBMCs unsorted stopped any conclusive comparison of naive versus antigen-experienced cells.

PCR was performed a second time for about 6 to 12 cycles using a sample-barcoded 5' primer and a J-beta primer mix. TCRdb redid the calling of the 5' RACE reads with MiXCR, one entry per CDR3 protein. The sample holds about 640,000 distinct CDR3 sequences, roughly 53% seen once. The receptor was derived from a man between 60 and 70 years old in good health. Sequenced sample: blood.

The CDR3 DNA reads TGCGCCAGCAGCCTCCGTTTAGCTGGGGCCAACGTCCTGACTTTC. Protein product: CASSLRLAGANVLTF. The rearrangement uses TRBV5-1 and TRBJ2-6, with D unresolved. CDR3 size: 15 residues. Per the germline V gene, CDR1 is SGHRS and CDR2 is YFSETQ. V lost 4 bases and J 2 bases, leaving 10 bases between the germline ends.